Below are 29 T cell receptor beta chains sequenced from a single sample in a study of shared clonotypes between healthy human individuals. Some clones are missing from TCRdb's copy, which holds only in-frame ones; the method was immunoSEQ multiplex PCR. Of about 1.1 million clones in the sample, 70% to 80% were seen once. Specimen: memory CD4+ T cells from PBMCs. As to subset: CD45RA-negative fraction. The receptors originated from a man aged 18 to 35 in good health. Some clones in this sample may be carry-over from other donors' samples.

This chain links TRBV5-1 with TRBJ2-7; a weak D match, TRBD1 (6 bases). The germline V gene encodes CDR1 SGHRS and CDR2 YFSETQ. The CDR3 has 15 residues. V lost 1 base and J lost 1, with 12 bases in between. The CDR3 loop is CASSLLGQPSYEQYF. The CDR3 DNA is TGCGCCAGCAGCTTGTTAGGACAGCCATCCTACGAGCAGTACTTC.

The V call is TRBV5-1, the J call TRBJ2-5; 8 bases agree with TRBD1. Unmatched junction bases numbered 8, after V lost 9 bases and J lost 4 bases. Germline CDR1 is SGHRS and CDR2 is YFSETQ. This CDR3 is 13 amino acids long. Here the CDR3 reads CATTKTGVETQYF. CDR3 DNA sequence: TGCGCCACAACTAAGACAGGGGTAGAGACCCAGTACTTC.

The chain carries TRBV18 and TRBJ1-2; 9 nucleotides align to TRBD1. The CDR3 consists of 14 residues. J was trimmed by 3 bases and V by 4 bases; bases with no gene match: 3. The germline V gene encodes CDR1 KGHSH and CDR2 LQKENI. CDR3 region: CASSRDRDYYGYTF. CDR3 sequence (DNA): TGTGCCAGCTCACGGGACAGGGATTACTATGGCTACACCTTC. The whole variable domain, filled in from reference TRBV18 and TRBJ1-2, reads NAGVMQNPRHLVRRRGQEARLRCSPMKGHSHVYWYRQLPEEGLKFMVYLQKENIIDESGMPKERFSAEFPKEGPSILRIQQVVRGDSAAYFCASSRDRDYYGYTFGSGTRLTVV.

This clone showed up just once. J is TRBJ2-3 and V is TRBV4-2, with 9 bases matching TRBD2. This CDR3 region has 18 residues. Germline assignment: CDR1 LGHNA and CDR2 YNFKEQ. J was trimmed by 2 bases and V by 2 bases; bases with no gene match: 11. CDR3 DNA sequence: TGTGCCAGCAGCCAATTAGCTAGCGGGATTCCCGCCACAGATACGCAGTATTTT. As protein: CASSQLASGIPATDTQYF.

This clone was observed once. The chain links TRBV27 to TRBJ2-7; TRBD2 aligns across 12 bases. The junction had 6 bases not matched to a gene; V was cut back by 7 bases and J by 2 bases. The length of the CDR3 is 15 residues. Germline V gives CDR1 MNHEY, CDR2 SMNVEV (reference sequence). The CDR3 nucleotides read TGTGCCAGCACAAAACTAGCGGGAGGTACCTACGAGCAGTACTTC. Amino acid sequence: CASTKLAGGTYEQYF.

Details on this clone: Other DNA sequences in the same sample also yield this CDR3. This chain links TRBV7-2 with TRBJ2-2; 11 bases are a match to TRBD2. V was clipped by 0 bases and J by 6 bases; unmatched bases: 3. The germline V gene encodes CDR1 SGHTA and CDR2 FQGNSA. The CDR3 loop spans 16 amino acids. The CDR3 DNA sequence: TGTGCCAGCAGCTTAGCACTAGCGGGAGTCCCCGGGGAGCTGTTTTTT. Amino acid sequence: CASSLALAGVPGELFF.

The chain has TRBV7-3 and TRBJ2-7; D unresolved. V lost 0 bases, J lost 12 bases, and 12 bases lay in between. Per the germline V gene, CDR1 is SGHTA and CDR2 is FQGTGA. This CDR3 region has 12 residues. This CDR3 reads CASSLTGGDLYF. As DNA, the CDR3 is TGTGCCAGCAGCTTAACTGGTGGGGATCTGTACTTC.

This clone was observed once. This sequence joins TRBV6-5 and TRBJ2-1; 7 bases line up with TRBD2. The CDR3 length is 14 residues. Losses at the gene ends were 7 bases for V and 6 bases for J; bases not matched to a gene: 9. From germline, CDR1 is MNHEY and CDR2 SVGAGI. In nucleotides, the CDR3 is TGTGCCAGCAACAACTGGGGGGAGGGCAATGAGCAGTTCTTC. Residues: CASNNWGEGNEQFF.

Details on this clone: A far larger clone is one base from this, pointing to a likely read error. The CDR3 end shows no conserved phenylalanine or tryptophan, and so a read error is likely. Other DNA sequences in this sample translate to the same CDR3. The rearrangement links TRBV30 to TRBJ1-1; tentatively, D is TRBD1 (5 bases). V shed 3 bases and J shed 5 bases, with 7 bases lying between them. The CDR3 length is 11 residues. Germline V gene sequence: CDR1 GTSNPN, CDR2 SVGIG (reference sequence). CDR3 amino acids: CAWRDMTEAFL. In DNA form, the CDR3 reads TGTGCCTGGAGGGACATGACTGAAGCTTTCTTA.

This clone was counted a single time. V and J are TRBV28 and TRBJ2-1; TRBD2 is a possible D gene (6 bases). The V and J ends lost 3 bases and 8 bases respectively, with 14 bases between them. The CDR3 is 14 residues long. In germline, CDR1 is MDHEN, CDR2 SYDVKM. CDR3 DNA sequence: TGTGCCAGCAGTTTTTCGGGAGCGGTGGATGAGCAGTTCTTC. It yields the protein CASSFSGAVDEQFF. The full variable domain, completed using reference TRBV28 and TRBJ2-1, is DVKVTQSSRYLVKRTGEKVFLECVQDMDHENMFWYRQDPGLGLRLIYFSYDVKMKEKGDIPEGYSVSREKKERFSLILESASTNQTSMYLCASSFSGAVDEQFFGPGTRLTVL.

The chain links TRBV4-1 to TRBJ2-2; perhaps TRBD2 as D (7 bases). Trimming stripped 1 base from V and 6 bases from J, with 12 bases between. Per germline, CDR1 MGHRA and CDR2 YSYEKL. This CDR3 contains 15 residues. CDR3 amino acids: CASSQGFGGPGELFF. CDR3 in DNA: TGCGCCAGCAGCCAAGGGTTCGGGGGGCCCGGGGAGCTGTTTTTT.

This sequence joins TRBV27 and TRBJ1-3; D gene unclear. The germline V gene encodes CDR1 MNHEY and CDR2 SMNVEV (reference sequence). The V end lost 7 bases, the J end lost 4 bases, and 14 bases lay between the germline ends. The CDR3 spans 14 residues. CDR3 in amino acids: CASKGGLLGNTIYF. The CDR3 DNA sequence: TGTGCCAGCAAGGGTGGACTACTCGGAAACACCATATATTTT.

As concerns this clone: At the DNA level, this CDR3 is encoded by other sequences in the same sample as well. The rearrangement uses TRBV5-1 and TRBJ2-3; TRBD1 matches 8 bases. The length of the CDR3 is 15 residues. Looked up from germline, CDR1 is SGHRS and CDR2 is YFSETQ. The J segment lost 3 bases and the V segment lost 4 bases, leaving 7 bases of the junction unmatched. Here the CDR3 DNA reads TGCGCCAGCAGCGAGCAGGGGGCAGGGACAGATACGCAGTATTTT. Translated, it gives CASSEQGAGTDTQYF.

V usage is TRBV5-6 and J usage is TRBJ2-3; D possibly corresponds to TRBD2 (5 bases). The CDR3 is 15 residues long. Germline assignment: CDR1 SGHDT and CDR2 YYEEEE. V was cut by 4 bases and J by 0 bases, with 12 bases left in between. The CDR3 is CASSPPQRSTDTQYF. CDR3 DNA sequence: TGTGCCAGCAGCCCTCCCCAGCGGAGCACAGATACGCAGTATTTT.

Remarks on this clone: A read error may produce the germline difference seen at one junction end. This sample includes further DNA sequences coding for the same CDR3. The CDR3 reads CASSLGQGSDGELFF. The CDR3 DNA follows: TGTGCCAGCAGCCTGGGACAGGGTAGTGACGGGGAGCTGTTTTTT. The chain combines TRBV5-1 with TRBJ2-2; 9 bases are shared with TRBD1. Germline CDR1 SGHRS, CDR2 YFSETQ. CDR3 length: 15 amino acids.

The CDR3 region has the DNA TGTGCCAGCTCCGTAGTGGGGAACACTGAAGCTTTCTTT. Its translation: CASSVVGNTEAFF. V and J are TRBV5-4 and TRBJ1-1; no clear D gene. The V end was cut by 7 bases, the J end by 1 base, with 11 bases between. The CDR3 spans 13 residues. In germline, CDR1 is SGHNT, CDR2 YYREEE (reference sequence).

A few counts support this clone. This CDR3 is CASSQGGFYGYTF. DNA for the CDR3: TGTGCCAGCAGCCAAGGGGGATTCTATGGCTACACCTTC. This chain connects TRBV14 to TRBJ1-2; no firm D call. Germline V lookup: CDR1 SGHDN, CDR2 FVKESK. CDR3 length: 13 amino acids. Trimming stripped 1 base from V and 4 bases from J, with 7 bases between.

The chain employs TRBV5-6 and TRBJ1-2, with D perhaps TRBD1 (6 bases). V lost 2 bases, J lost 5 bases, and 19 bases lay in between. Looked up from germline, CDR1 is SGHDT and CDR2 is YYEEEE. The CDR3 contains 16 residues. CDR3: CASSFVVFRGAYGYTF. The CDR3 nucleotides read TGTGCCAGCAGCTTCGTCGTTTTCCGGGGGGCATATGGCTACACCTTC.

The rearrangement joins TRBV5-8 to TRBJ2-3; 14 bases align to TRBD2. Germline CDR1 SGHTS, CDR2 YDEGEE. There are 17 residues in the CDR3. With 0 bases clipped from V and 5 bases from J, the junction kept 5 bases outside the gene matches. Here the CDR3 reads CASSLGLAGGPVDTQYF. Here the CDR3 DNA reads TGTGCCAGCAGCTTGGGACTAGCGGGAGGGCCTGTAGATACGCAGTATTTT.

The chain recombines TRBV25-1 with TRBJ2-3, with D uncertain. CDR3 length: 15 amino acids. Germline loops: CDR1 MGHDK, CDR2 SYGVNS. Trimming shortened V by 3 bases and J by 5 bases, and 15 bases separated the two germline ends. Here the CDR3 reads CASSDADGSKDTQYF. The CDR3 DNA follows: TGTGCCAGCAGTGACGCCGATGGATCAAAAGATACGCAGTATTTT. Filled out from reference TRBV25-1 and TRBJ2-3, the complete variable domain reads EADIYQTPRYLVIGTGKKITLECSQTMGHDKMYWYQQDPGMELHLIHYSYGVNSTEKGDLSSESTVSRIRTEHFPLTLESARPSHTSQYLCASSDADGSKDTQYFGPGTRLTVL.

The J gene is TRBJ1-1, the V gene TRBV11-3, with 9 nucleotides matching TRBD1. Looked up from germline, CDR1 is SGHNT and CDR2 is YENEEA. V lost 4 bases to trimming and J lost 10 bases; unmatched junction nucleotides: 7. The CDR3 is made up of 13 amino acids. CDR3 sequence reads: CASSSYTGGTAFF. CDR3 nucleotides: TGTGCCAGCAGCTCTTATACAGGGGGCACAGCTTTCTTT.

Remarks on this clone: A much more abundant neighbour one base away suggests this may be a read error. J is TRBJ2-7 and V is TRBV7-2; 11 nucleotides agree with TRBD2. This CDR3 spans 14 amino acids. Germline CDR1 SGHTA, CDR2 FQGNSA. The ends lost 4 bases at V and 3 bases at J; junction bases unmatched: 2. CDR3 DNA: TGTGCCAGCAGCTCCGGGACTAGCGGCTACGAGCAGTACTTC. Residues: CASSSGTSGYEQYF.

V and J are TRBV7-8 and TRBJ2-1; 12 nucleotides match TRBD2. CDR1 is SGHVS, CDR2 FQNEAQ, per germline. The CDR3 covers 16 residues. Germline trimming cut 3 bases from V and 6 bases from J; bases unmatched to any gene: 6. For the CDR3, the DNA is TGTGCCAGCAGCTTTCCGACTAGCGGGAGTCGCAATGAGCAGTTCTTC. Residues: CASSFPTSGSRNEQFF.

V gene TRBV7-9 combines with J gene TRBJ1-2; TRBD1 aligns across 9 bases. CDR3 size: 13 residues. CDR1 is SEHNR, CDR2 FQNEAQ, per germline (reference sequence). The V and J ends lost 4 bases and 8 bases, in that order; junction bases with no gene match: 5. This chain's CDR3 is CASSSGTGFGYTF. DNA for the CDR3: TGTGCCAGCAGCTCGGGGACAGGGTTCGGCTACACCTTC.

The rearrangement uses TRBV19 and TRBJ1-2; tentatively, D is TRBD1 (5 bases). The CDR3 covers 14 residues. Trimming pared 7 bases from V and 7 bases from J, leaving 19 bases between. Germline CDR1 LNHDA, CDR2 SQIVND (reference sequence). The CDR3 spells CASTSGAGLAGYTF. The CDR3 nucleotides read TGTGCCAGTACCTCCGGCGCGGGACTGGCTGGCTACACCTTC.

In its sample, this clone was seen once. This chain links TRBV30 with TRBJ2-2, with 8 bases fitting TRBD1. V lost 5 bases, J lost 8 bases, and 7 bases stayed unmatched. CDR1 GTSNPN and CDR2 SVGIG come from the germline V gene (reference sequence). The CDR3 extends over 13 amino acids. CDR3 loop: CAWGDRGWGELFF. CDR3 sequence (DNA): TGTGCCTGGGGAGACAGGGGCTGGGGGGAGCTGTTTTTT.

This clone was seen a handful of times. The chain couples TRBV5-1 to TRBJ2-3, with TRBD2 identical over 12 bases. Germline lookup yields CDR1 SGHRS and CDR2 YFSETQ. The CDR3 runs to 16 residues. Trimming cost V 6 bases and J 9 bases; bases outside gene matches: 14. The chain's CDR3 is CASTAGTSGLEGTQYF. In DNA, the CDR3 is TGCGCCAGCACCGCCGGGACTAGCGGGTTAGAGGGGACGCAGTATTTT. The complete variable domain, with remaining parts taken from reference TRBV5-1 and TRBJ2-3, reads KAGVTQTPRYLIKTRGQQVTLSCSPISGHRSVSWYQQTPGQGLQFLFEYFSETQRNKGNFPGRFSGRQFSNSRSEMNVSTLELGDSALYLCASTAGTSGLEGTQYFGPGTRLTVL.

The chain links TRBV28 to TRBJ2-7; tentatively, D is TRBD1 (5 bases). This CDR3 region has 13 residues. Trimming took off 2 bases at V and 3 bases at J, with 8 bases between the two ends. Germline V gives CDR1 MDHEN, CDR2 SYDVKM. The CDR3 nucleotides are TGTGCCAGCAGTTTAGGGGCCGTCTACGAGCAGTACTTC. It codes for CASSLGAVYEQYF. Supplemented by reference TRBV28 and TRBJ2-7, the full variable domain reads DVKVTQSSRYLVKRTGEKVFLECVQDMDHENMFWYRQDPGLGLRLIYFSYDVKMKEKGDIPEGYSVSREKKERFSLILESASTNQTSMYLCASSLGAVYEQYFGPGTRLTVT.

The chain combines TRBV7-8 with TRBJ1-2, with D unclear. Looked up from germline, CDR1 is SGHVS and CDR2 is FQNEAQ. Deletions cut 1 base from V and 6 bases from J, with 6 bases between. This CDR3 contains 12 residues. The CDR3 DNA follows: TGTGCCAGCAGCTTAGACACTCATGGCTACACCTTC. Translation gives CASSLDTHGYTF.